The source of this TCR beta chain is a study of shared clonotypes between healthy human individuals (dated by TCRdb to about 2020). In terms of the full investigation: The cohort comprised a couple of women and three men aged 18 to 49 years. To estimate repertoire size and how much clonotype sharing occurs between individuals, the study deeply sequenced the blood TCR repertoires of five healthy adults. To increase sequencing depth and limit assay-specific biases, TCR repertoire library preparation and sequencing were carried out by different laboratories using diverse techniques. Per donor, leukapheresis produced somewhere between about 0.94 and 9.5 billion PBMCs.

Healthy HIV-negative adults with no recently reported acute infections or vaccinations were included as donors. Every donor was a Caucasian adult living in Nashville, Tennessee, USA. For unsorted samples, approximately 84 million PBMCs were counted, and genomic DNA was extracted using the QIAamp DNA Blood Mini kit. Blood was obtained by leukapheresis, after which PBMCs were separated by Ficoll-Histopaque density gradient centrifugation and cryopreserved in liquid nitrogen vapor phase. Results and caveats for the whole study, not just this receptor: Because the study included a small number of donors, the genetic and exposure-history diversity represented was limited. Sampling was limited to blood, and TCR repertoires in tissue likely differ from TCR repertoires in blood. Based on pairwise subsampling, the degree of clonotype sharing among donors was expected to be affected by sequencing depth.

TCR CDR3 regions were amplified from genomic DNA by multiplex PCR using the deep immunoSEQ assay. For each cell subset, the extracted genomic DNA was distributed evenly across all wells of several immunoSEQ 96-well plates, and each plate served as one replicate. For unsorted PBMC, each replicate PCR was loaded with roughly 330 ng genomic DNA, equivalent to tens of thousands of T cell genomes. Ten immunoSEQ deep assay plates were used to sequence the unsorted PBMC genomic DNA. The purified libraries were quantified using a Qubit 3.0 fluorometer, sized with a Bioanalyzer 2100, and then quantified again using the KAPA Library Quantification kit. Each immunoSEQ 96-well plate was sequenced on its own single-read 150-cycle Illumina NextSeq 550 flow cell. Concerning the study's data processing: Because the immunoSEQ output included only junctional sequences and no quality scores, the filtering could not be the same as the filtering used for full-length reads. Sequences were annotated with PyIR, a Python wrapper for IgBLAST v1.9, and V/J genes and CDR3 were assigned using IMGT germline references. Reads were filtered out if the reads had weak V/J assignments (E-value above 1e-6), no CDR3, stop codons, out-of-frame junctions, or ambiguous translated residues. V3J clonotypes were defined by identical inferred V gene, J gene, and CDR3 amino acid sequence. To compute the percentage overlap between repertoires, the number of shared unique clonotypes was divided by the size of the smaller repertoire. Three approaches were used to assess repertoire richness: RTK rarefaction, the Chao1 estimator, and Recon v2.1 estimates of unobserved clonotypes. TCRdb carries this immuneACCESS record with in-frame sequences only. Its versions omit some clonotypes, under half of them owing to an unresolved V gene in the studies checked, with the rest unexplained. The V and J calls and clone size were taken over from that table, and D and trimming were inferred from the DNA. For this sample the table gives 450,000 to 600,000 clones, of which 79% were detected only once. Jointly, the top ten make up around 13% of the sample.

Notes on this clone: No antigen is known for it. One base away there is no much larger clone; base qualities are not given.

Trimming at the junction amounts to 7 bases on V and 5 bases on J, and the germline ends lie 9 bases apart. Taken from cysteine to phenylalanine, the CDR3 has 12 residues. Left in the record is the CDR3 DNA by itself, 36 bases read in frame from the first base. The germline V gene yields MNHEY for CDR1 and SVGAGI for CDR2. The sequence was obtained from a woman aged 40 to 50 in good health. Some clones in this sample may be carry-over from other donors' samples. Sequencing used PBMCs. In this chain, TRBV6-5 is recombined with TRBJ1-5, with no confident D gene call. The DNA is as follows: TGTGCCAGCATGGAAGTTGATCAGCCCCAGCATTTT. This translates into CASMEVDQPQHF.